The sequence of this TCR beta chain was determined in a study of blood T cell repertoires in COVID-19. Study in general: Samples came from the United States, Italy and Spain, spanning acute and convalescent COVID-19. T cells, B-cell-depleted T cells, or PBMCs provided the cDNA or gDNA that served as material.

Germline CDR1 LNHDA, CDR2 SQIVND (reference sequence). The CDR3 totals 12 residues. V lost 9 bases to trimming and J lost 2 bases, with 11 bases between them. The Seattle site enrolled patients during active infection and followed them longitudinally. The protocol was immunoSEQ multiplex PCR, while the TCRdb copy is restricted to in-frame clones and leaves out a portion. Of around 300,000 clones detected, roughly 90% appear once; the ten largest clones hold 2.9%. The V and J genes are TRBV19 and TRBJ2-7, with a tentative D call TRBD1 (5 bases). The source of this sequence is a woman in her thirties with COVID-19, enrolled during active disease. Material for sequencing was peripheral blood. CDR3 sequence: CASQGSPYEQYF. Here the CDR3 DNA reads TGTGCCAGCCAGGGTTCCCCCTACGAGCAGTACTTC. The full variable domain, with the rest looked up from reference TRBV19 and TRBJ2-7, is DGGITQSPKYLFRKEGQNVTLSCEQNLNHDAMYWYRQDPGQGLRLIYYSQIVNDFQKGDIAEGYSVSREKKESFPLTVTSAQKNPTAFYLCASQGSPYEQYFGPGTRLTVT.